Listed below are T cell receptor beta chains from one sample, sequenced in a study of shared clonotypes between healthy human individuals. The repertoire was sequenced with immunoSEQ multiplex PCR; TCRdb's copy has only in-frame clones and lacks some. The repertoire holds about 2.1 million clones, with 80% to 95% as singletons. The specimen sequenced was naive CD8+ T cells from PBMCs. The receptors come from a man aged 18 to 35 in good health. Some clones in this sample may be carry-over from other donors' samples. CDR3s include the opening cysteine and the closing phenylalanine or tryptophan. The D gene is left open where the match is weak. The listing skips clone size in some rows; elsewhere it reads once, few, many or a size class.

clone_size: .; v_call: TRBV4-1; d_call: .; j_call: TRBJ2-7; cdr3_length: 13; cdr3_aa: CASSQVPSYEQYF; cdr3_nt: TGCGCCAGCAGCCAAGTCCCATCCTACGAGCAGTACTTC
clone_size: .; v_call: TRBV28; d_call: .; j_call: TRBJ2-1; cdr3_length: 15; cdr3_aa: CASSRGVYAYNEQFF; cdr3_nt: TGTGCCAGCAGTAGAGGGGTCTACGCCTACAATGAGCAGTTCTTC
clone_size: .; v_call: TRBV9; d_call: TRBD2; j_call: TRBJ2-1; cdr3_length: 19; cdr3_aa: CASSVDHSSGRGRNNEQFF; cdr3_nt: TGTGCCAGCAGCGTGGATCACTCTAGCGGGAGGGGAAGAAACAATGAGCAGTTCTTC
clone_size: .; v_call: TRBV28; d_call: .; j_call: TRBJ1-4; cdr3_length: 14; cdr3_aa: CASSLSGTGEKLFF; cdr3_nt: TGTGCCAGCAGTTTGTCGGGGACGGGTGAAAAACTGTTTTTT
clone_size: .; v_call: TRBV5-4; d_call: TRBD2; j_call: TRBJ2-5; cdr3_length: 17; cdr3_aa: CASSFGLAGGPGETQYF; cdr3_nt: TGTGCCAGCAGCTTTGGACTAGCGGGAGGGCCCGGGGAGACCCAGTACTTC
clone_size: .; v_call: TRBV6-5; d_call: .; j_call: TRBJ1-1; cdr3_length: 14; cdr3_aa: CASSYMDPNTEAFF; cdr3_nt: TGTGCCAGCAGTTACATGGACCCGAACACTGAAGCTTTCTTT
clone_size: .; v_call: TRBV6-5; d_call: TRBD1; j_call: TRBJ2-7; cdr3_length: 15; cdr3_aa: CASSYTGTGANEQYF; cdr3_nt: TGTGCCAGCAGTTACACCGGGACAGGGGCCAACGAGCAGTACTTC
clone_size: .; v_call: TRBV6-1; d_call: TRBD2; j_call: TRBJ2-3; cdr3_length: 17; cdr3_aa: CASSEGLAGGFTDTQYF; cdr3_nt: TGTGCCAGCAGTGAGGGACTAGCGGGAGGTTTCACAGATACGCAGTATTTT
clone_size: .; v_call: TRBV14; d_call: .; j_call: TRBJ1-2; cdr3_length: 16; cdr3_aa: CASSQAYLSPFYGYTF; cdr3_nt: TGTGCCAGCAGCCAAGCCTATCTGTCCCCCTTCTATGGCTACACCTTC
clone_size: .; v_call: TRBV7-8; d_call: .; j_call: TRBJ2-1; cdr3_length: 16; cdr3_aa: CASSLGSGLLYNEQFF; cdr3_nt: TGTGCCAGCAGCTTAGGTTCTGGGCTTTTATACAATGAGCAGTTCTTC
clone_size: .; v_call: TRBV5-1; d_call: TRBD2; j_call: TRBJ2-1; cdr3_length: 17; cdr3_aa: CASSLVGDYPAYNEQFF; cdr3_nt: TGCGCCAGCAGCTTGGTCGGGGACTACCCCGCCTACAATGAGCAGTTCTTC
clone_size: .; v_call: TRBV5-6; d_call: TRBD2; j_call: TRBJ2-1; cdr3_length: 14; cdr3_aa: CASGGLAGGHEQFF; cdr3_nt: TGTGCCAGCGGCGGACTAGCGGGGGGGCATGAGCAGTTCTTC
clone_size: once; v_call: TRBV9; d_call: TRBD1; j_call: TRBJ1-2; cdr3_length: 15; cdr3_aa: CASSARTGVYYGYTF; cdr3_nt: TGTGCCAGCAGCGCACGGACAGGGGTCTACTATGGCTACACCTTC
clone_size: .; v_call: TRBV4-1; d_call: TRBD1; j_call: TRBJ2-2; cdr3_length: 17; cdr3_aa: CASSQDRGQLNTGELFF; cdr3_nt: TGCGCCAGCAGCCAAGATCGGGGACAGCTTAACACCGGGGAGCTGTTTTTT
clone_size: .; v_call: TRBV28; d_call: .; j_call: TRBJ2-5; cdr3_length: 13; cdr3_aa: CASSLGQRETQYF; cdr3_nt: TGTGCCAGCAGTTTGGGGCAGAGAGAGACCCAGTACTTC
clone_size: .; v_call: TRBV29-1; d_call: TRBD1; j_call: TRBJ1-1; cdr3_length: 12; cdr3_aa: CSVRQGNTEAFF; cdr3_nt: TGCAGCGTACGACAGGGTAACACTGAAGCTTTCTTT
clone_size: .; v_call: TRBV9; d_call: .; j_call: TRBJ2-1; cdr3_length: 18; cdr3_aa: CASSVATVGKGLYNEQFF; cdr3_nt: TGTGCCAGCAGCGTAGCTACGGTGGGTAAGGGGCTCTACAATGAGCAGTTCTTC
clone_size: .; v_call: TRBV7-9; d_call: .; j_call: TRBJ2-1; cdr3_length: 10; cdr3_aa: CASRKSVEFF; cdr3_nt: TGTGCCAGCAGAAAGAGTGTCGAGTTCTTC
clone_size: .; v_call: TRBV27; d_call: .; j_call: TRBJ2-7; cdr3_length: 12; cdr3_aa: CATTGSSYEQYF; cdr3_nt: TGTGCCACCACAGGGTCCTCCTACGAGCAGTACTTC
clone_size: .; v_call: TRBV9; d_call: .; j_call: TRBJ1-2; cdr3_length: 18; cdr3_aa: CASNTNREDRPAHYGYTF; cdr3_nt: TGTGCCAGCAACACAAACAGGGAGGACAGACCTGCGCACTATGGCTACACCTTC
clone_size: .; v_call: TRBV27; d_call: TRBD1; j_call: TRBJ1-5; cdr3_length: 16; cdr3_aa: CASSLGTGAGNQPQHF; cdr3_nt: TGTGCCAGCAGTTTAGGGACAGGGGCGGGCAATCAGCCCCAGCATTTT
clone_size: few; v_call: TRBV4-1; d_call: .; j_call: TRBJ1-1; cdr3_length: 13; cdr3_aa: CASSSRDNTEAFF; cdr3_nt: TGCGCCAGCAGCTCAAGGGATAACACTGAAGCTTTCTTT
clone_size: .; v_call: TRBV27; d_call: .; j_call: TRBJ2-7; cdr3_length: 13; cdr3_aa: CASSLSTSYEQYF; cdr3_nt: TGTGCCAGCAGTTTATCGACATCCTACGAGCAGTACTTC
clone_size: .; v_call: TRBV28; d_call: TRBD1; j_call: TRBJ1-5; cdr3_length: 15; cdr3_aa: CASSLGQWGNQPQHF; cdr3_nt: TGTGCCAGCAGCCTGGGACAGTGGGGCAATCAGCCCCAGCATTTT
clone_size: .; v_call: TRBV27; d_call: .; j_call: TRBJ2-1; cdr3_length: 17; cdr3_aa: CASTESPSSGPYNEQFF; cdr3_nt: TGTGCCAGCACCGAAAGTCCCTCCAGCGGGCCCTACAATGAGCAGTTCTTC
clone_size: .; v_call: TRBV9; d_call: .; j_call: TRBJ1-3; cdr3_length: 17; cdr3_aa: CASSVANPQGPGNTIYF; cdr3_nt: TGTGCCAGCAGCGTAGCTAACCCTCAGGGACCTGGAAACACCATATATTTT
clone_size: .; v_call: TRBV30; d_call: .; j_call: TRBJ1-2; cdr3_length: 18; cdr3_aa: CAWSVLGWLPNRRDGYTF; cdr3_nt: TGTGCCTGGAGTGTACTTGGGTGGCTCCCAAACCGAAGAGATGGCTACACCTTC
clone_size: .; v_call: TRBV13; d_call: TRBD2; j_call: TRBJ2-4; cdr3_length: 17; cdr3_aa: CASSLFRTSARSDIQYF; cdr3_nt: TGTGCCAGCAGCTTATTCCGGACTAGCGCAAGGTCCGACATTCAGTACTTC
clone_size: .; v_call: TRBV4-3; d_call: .; j_call: TRBJ2-3; cdr3_length: 16; cdr3_aa: CASSQDGTGWTDTQYF; cdr3_nt: TGCGCCAGCAGCCAAGATGGAACAGGGTGGACAGATACGCAGTATTTT
clone_size: .; v_call: TRBV5-6; d_call: .; j_call: TRBJ2-7; cdr3_length: 15; cdr3_aa: CASSSYNGIRYEQYF; cdr3_nt: TGTGCCAGCAGCTCCTACAACGGGATTCGCTACGAGCAGTACTTC
clone_size: .; v_call: TRBV28; d_call: TRBD1; j_call: TRBJ1-1; cdr3_length: 14; cdr3_aa: CASSLFRGFAEAFF; cdr3_nt: TGTGCCAGCAGTTTATTCAGGGGGTTCGCTGAAGCTTTCTTT
clone_size: .; v_call: TRBV5-4; d_call: .; j_call: TRBJ1-2; cdr3_length: 15; cdr3_aa: CASSTFLERRYGYTF; cdr3_nt: TGTGCCAGCAGCACCTTCCTCGAGCGGCGGTATGGCTACACCTTC
clone_size: .; v_call: TRBV15; d_call: .; j_call: TRBJ2-5; cdr3_length: 12; cdr3_aa: CATMFVQETQYF; cdr3_nt: TGTGCCACCATGTTCGTCCAAGAGACCCAGTACTTC
clone_size: .; v_call: TRBV15; d_call: TRBD1; j_call: TRBJ2-1; cdr3_length: 15; cdr3_aa: CATSRGGRGFDEQFF; cdr3_nt: TGTGCCACCAGCAGAGGGGGCAGGGGGTTCGATGAGCAGTTCTTC
clone_size: .; v_call: TRBV10-3; d_call: .; j_call: TRBJ2-1; cdr3_length: 11; cdr3_aa: CAISEGVEQFF; cdr3_nt: TGTGCCATCAGTGAGGGGGTTGAGCAGTTCTTC
clone_size: .; v_call: TRBV10-1; d_call: TRBD2; j_call: TRBJ2-1; cdr3_length: 16; cdr3_aa: CASSESVLAGGNEQFF; cdr3_nt: TGCGCCAGCAGTGAGTCTGTACTAGCGGGCGGCAATGAGCAGTTCTTC
clone_size: .; v_call: TRBV28; d_call: .; j_call: TRBJ1-1; cdr3_length: 14; cdr3_aa: CASSSGGLETEAFF; cdr3_nt: TGTGCCAGCAGTTCCGGTGGCTTGGAGACTGAAGCTTTCTTT
clone_size: .; v_call: TRBV23-1; d_call: .; j_call: TRBJ1-3; cdr3_length: 19; cdr3_aa: CASSQLIGSTLPPGNTIYF; cdr3_nt: TGCGCCAGCAGTCAACTTATCGGATCTACGCTCCCACCTGGAAACACCATATATTTT
clone_size: .; v_call: TRBV7-8; d_call: TRBD1; j_call: TRBJ1-4; cdr3_length: 13; cdr3_aa: CASSLQQGEELFF; cdr3_nt: TGTGCCAGCAGCTTACAACAGGGGGAGGAACTGTTTTTT
clone_size: .; v_call: TRBV5-1; d_call: .; j_call: TRBJ1-1; cdr3_length: 15; cdr3_aa: CASSLGGARNTEAFF; cdr3_nt: TGCGCCAGCAGCTTGGGTGGGGCGCGGAACACTGAAGCTTTCTTT
clone_size: .; v_call: TRBV6-1; d_call: .; j_call: TRBJ2-2; cdr3_length: 16; cdr3_aa: CASSEVPGARTGELFF; cdr3_nt: TGTGCCAGCAGTGAAGTTCCAGGGGCGCGGACCGGGGAGCTGTTTTTT
clone_size: .; v_call: TRBV19; d_call: TRBD1; j_call: TRBJ2-7; cdr3_length: 15; cdr3_aa: CASNDRDRAFYEQYF; cdr3_nt: TGTGCCAGTAACGACCGGGACAGGGCCTTCTACGAGCAGTACTTC
clone_size: few; v_call: TRBV13; d_call: .; j_call: TRBJ1-1; cdr3_length: 14; cdr3_aa: CASSLEAGNSEAFF; cdr3_nt: TGTGCCAGCAGCTTAGAGGCCGGGAACAGTGAAGCTTTCTTT
clone_size: .; v_call: TRBV7-8; d_call: TRBD1; j_call: TRBJ2-7; cdr3_length: 14; cdr3_aa: CASSRSGGGDEQYF; cdr3_nt: TGTGCCAGCAGCCGTTCAGGGGGCGGCGACGAGCAGTACTTC
clone_size: .; v_call: TRBV28; d_call: TRBD2; j_call: TRBJ2-7; cdr3_length: 17; cdr3_aa: CASRPGLAGVEAYEQYF; cdr3_nt: TGTGCCAGCAGGCCGGGACTAGCGGGAGTAGAGGCCTACGAGCAGTACTTC
clone_size: .; v_call: TRBV5-8; d_call: .; j_call: TRBJ2-5; cdr3_length: 17; cdr3_aa: CASSLGRVGQLQETQYF; cdr3_nt: TGTGCCAGCAGCTTAGGCCGAGTGGGGCAGCTCCAAGAGACCCAGTACTTC
clone_size: .; v_call: TRBV27; d_call: TRBD2; j_call: TRBJ2-5; cdr3_length: 16; cdr3_aa: CASSLTLAGGPETQYF; cdr3_nt: TGTGCCAGCAGTCTCACACTAGCGGGAGGGCCGGAGACCCAGTACTTC
clone_size: once; v_call: TRBV6-1; d_call: .; j_call: TRBJ1-3; cdr3_length: 14; cdr3_aa: CATGFGSSGNTIYF; cdr3_nt: TGTGCCACAGGATTCGGCAGCTCTGGAAACACCATATATTTT
clone_size: .; v_call: TRBV7-9; d_call: TRBD2; j_call: TRBJ2-1; cdr3_length: 14; cdr3_aa: CASSARGLYNEQFF; cdr3_nt: TGTGCCAGCAGCGCCCGGGGACTATACAATGAGCAGTTCTTC
clone_size: once; v_call: TRBV30; d_call: .; j_call: TRBJ2-1; cdr3_length: 16; cdr3_aa: CAWSAPRARGYNEQFF; cdr3_nt: TGTGCCTGGAGTGCCCCACGAGCCCGGGGGTACAATGAGCAGTTCTTC
clone_size: .; v_call: TRBV10-2; d_call: .; j_call: TRBJ2-5; cdr3_length: 16; cdr3_aa: CASSETRLVSQETQYF; cdr3_nt: TGCGCCAGCAGTGAGACCCGACTAGTATCCCAAGAGACCCAGTACTTC
clone_size: .; v_call: TRBV11-2; d_call: .; j_call: TRBJ1-6; cdr3_length: 14; cdr3_aa: CASSLDVRGSPLHF; cdr3_nt: TGTGCCAGCAGCTTAGATGTCCGCGGTTCACCCCTCCACTTT
clone_size: .; v_call: TRBV19; d_call: .; j_call: TRBJ2-5; cdr3_length: 16; cdr3_aa: CASSIQRAQKQETQYF; cdr3_nt: TGTGCCAGTAGTATACAAAGGGCACAAAAACAAGAGACCCAGTACTTC
clone_size: .; v_call: TRBV19; d_call: .; j_call: TRBJ2-1; cdr3_length: 15; cdr3_aa: CASSVDWSSYNEQFF; cdr3_nt: TGTGCCAGTAGTGTCGACTGGAGCTCCTACAATGAGCAGTTCTTC
clone_size: .; v_call: TRBV29-1; d_call: .; j_call: TRBJ2-7; cdr3_length: 14; cdr3_aa: CSVNVVGIPYEQYF; cdr3_nt: TGCAGCGTTAACGTCGTTGGGATCCCCTACGAGCAGTACTTC
clone_size: .; v_call: TRBV9; d_call: .; j_call: TRBJ2-2; cdr3_length: 12; cdr3_aa: CASSGGTGELFF; cdr3_nt: TGTGCCAGCAGCGGGGGTACCGGGGAGCTGTTTTTT